This T cell receptor (beta chain) was captured in a study of cytomegalovirus exposure and HLA in healthy donors. The CDR3 has 13 amino acids. The germline V gene has CDR1 SGHRS and CDR2 YFSETQ. Unmatched junction bases numbered 4, after V lost 6 bases and J lost 5 bases. 13 Jbeta primers and 60 Vbeta primers were used for the PCR. Using immunoSEQ multiplex PCR, the repertoire was profiled, and TCRdb retains in-frame clones only, with some absent. Seen here are 65,000 to 80,000 clones, roughly 72% observed once, and the top ten hold more than 8.5%. Those who donated were healthy bone marrow donors. Nominal health characterized the donors when sampled, though unrecorded immune exposures were likely. With respect to this clone: What it recognizes is unknown.

The study, taken as a whole, reports: Some highly shared sequence variants likely arose as a pipeline artifact.

The rearrangement joins TRBV5-1 to TRBJ2-2; 7 bases map to TRBD2. This clonotype was sampled from a middle-aged man in good health and CMV-seropositive. The sample comprised PBMCs. This chain's CDR3 is CASTPSGTGELFF. The CDR3 nucleotides read TGCGCCAGCACTCCTAGCGGAACCGGGGAGCTGTTTTTT. Filled out from reference TRBV5-1 and TRBJ2-2, the complete variable domain reads KAGVTQTPRYLIKTRGQQVTLSCSPISGHRSVSWYQQTPGQGLQFLFEYFSETQRNKGNFPGRFSGRQFSNSRSEMNVSTLELGDSALYLCASTPSGTGELFFGEGSRLTVL.